This record covers a single TCR beta chain. Its binding antigen is unknown. Base-call qualities are not available, and no considerably larger clone is one nucleotide away. The immunoSEQ Assay, a bias-controlled multiplex PCR, was used to amplify TCRbeta CDR3 regions from genomic DNA. In the authors' own workflow: Nucleated cell counts per sample were estimated from amplification of reference gene primers within the assay. To quantify the absolute abundance of each unique TCRbeta CDR3 rearrangement, sequence reads were collapsed and filtered. Productive Simpson clonality was computed per sample as the square root of Simpson's diversity index over productive rearrangements. Sourced from immuneACCESS, this table was stored by TCRdb with only in-frame sequences that have V and J called. A share of the clones is absent; for the studies checked, an unresolved V gene accounts for under half, and the remainder has no known explanation. The D gene and trimming were derived from the DNA, and the V and J assignments and clone size from that table. The sample table lists tens of thousands of clones, almost 85% of them with a count of one. Of the sample, 16% is held by the ten largest clones.

At one collaborating source in Seattle, patients were enrolled during active infection and were followed longitudinally through the course of disease. Each collaborating institution followed its own protocols to collect whole blood in K2EDTA tubes. Collaborator samples were shipped for TCRbeta analysis as frozen whole blood, isolated PBMCs, or DNA extracted from either sample type. The data are from a study of blood T cell repertoires in COVID-19 (TCRdb year 2020). Broadly, across the study: Samples covering the acute and convalescent phases of COVID-19 were provided by collaborators in the United States, Italy and Spain. The material from the prospective study consisted of cDNA or gDNA derived from T cells, B-cell-depleted T cells, or PBMCs. The dataset comprised deeply sampled blood TCRbeta repertoires from subjects exposed to, actively infected with, or recovered from COVID-19. The repertoires were released in a freely available public database meant as a resource for research on the immune response to SARS-CoV-2. Samples were obtained from the ongoing ImmuneRACE study (first 160 participants) and from 1,000 to 1,500 subjects provided by 6 global collaborators. A de-identified subject ID, COVID-19 status, age in years and sex were almost always included in the sample metadata. HLA class I and class II types, where available, came from metadata supplied by the sample provider rather than from assay-based typing. Findings and caveats that apply to the study as a whole: The amount of clinical and demographic metadata varied by source and participant and was provided uncurated.

The germline V gene (reference sequence) sets CDR1 to SEHNR and CDR2 to FQNEAQ. The CDR3, cysteine through phenylalanine, is 14 amino acids long. Just CDR3 DNA is preserved here, 42 bases in frame from base 1. V drops 5 bases and J drops 3 bases, leaving 13 bases in between. Sequenced input: peripheral blood. The TCR sequence derives from a man in his 60s with COVID-19, enrolled during active disease. The rearranged segments are TRBV7-9 and TRBJ1-1, and perhaps TRBD1 as D gene, on 6 matching bases. The CDR3 region reads CASSPPPGDTEAFF. The nucleotides read TGTGCCAGCAGCCCCCCACCAGGGGACACTGAAGCTTTCTTT.